The T cell receptor (beta chain) described here comes from a study of regulatory T cells in long-lasting Graves disease. Both iRepertoire HTBI primers and Arm-PCR of CDR3 regions were used to build the TCR beta libraries. Via MiXCR, TCRdb re-called the multiplex PCR reads, giving one row per CDR3 protein. This table holds approximately 470,000 distinct CDR3 sequences, 15% to 20% found once. The germline V gene encodes CDR1 SNHLY and CDR2 FYNNEI. The trim removed 7 bases at V and 5 bases at J, leaving 12 bases unmatched. The CDR3 is 15 residues long. Time point indicated: newly diagnosed GD, antithyroid drugs for less than 3 months. The TCR library was made from RNA extracted from PBMCs. This clonotype was observed at least ten times. Separately, the same data were catalogued under a study of T cells in Graves' hyperthyroidism and ophthalmopathy. This second report adds: Peripheral blood also featured most of the thyroid clonotypes expanded above 0.001.

The TCR sequence derives from a man aged 35-49 years with Graves disease. This chain links TRBV2 with TRBJ2-5; 8 bases line up with TRBD1. The source was peripheral blood mononuclear cells (PBMCs), collected at new diagnosis, from a patient treated with antithyroid drugs. CDR3 in amino acids: CASTGSAGGYETQYF. The CDR3 DNA reads as TGTGCCAGCACAGGCTCCGCAGGGGGCTATGAGACCCAGTACTTC.